A single sample is the source of the 6 T cell receptor beta chains below, sequenced in a study of response to subunit inactivated influenza vaccine. TCRdb processed the RT-PCR reads anew with MiXCR; each CDR3 protein has one entry. This table has 630,000 or so distinct CDR3 sequences, 15% to 18% appearing once. The sequences come from PBMCs from blood, collected 11 to 12 days after vaccination. These TCRs come from a man aged 45-60 years who received an inactivated influenza vaccine.

This clonotype turned up a few times. The chain uses TRBV20-1 and TRBJ2-5, with D possibly being TRBD2 (5 bases). CDR1 DFQATT and CDR2 SNEGSKA come from the germline V gene (reference sequence). V shed 3 bases and J shed 2 bases, with 10 bases lying between them. The CDR3 is 13 amino acids. This CDR3 is CSARSGPQETQYF. The CDR3 nucleotides are TGCAGTGCTAGGAGCGGTCCTCAAGAGACCCAGTACTTC.

This clonotype was found many times. The chain recombines TRBV29-1 with TRBJ2-3; perhaps TRBD2 as D (6 bases). CDR1 is SQVTM, CDR2 ANQGSEA, per germline. The CDR3 runs 13 residues. Trimming took 2 bases from V and 5 from J, leaving 11 bases between them. In DNA form, the CDR3 reads TGCAGCGTTGAAACGGGAGTGAAAGATACGCAGTATTTT. Amino acid sequence: CSVETGVKDTQYF.

This clonotype has a handful of counts. The J gene is TRBJ2-3, the V gene TRBV7-6; D is unclear. The CDR3 runs 15 residues. The germline CDR1 and CDR2 sequences are SGHVS and FNYEAQ. V dropped 4 bases and J dropped 0 bases, with 11 bases sitting between them. CDR3 sequence reads: CASSWYISSTDTQYF. CDR3 coding DNA: TGTGCCAGCAGCTGGTACATATCTAGCACAGATACGCAGTATTTT.

The chain is built from TRBV11-2 and TRBJ2-3; 9 bases are shared with TRBD2. The J segment lost 1 base and the V segment lost 4 bases, leaving 12 bases of the junction unmatched. This CDR3 region has 18 residues. Germline V CDR1 and CDR2: SGHAT, FQNNGV. The CDR3, as DNA: TGTGCCAGCAGCTACCGGGAGCGGGAGGCCGTAGGCACAGATACGCAGTATTTT. Its protein is CASSYREREAVGTDTQYF.

The rearrangement links TRBV4-1 to TRBJ1-5; D not certain. In germline, CDR1 is MGHRA, CDR2 YSYEKL. V was shortened by 5 bases and J by 0 bases, with 14 bases between the two germline ends. This CDR3 has 16 amino acids. The CDR3 is CASSEQITASNQPQHF. The DNA of the CDR3 is TGCGCCAGCAGCGAACAGATTACGGCTAGCAATCAGCCCCAGCATTTT.

J is TRBJ2-2 and V is TRBV6-1; D possibly matches TRBD1 or TRBD2 (6 bases each). Looked up from germline, CDR1 is MNHNS and CDR2 is SASEGT. The length of the CDR3 is 15 residues. V was pared by 10 bases and J by 5 bases, with 20 bases between. Written as DNA, the CDR3 is TGTGCCACCCACCCACGGGGGCGAGTTACCGGGGAGCTGTTTTTT. Residues: CATHPRGRVTGELFF.